Below are 18 T cell receptor beta chains sequenced from a single sample in a study of T cell responses to AZD1222 COVID-19 vaccine. The method was immunoSEQ multiplex PCR; TCRdb's version includes in-frame clones alone and lacks a portion of them. The data show some 150,000 clones, roughly 88% seen once. The sequences come from peripheral blood, collected 28 days after the second AZD1222 dose. Receptors were obtained from an adult who received the AZD1222 COVID-19 vaccine.

The chain carries TRBV6-5 and TRBJ2-7, with TRBD1 as a possible D gene (5 bases). This CDR3 is built from 14 residues. Trimming pared 8 bases from V and 0 bases from J, leaving 14 bases between. CDR1 and CDR2 from the germline V gene are MNHEY and SVGAGI. The CDR3 is CASRTTVRSYEQYF. The CDR3 DNA is TGTGCCAGCCGAACGACAGTTCGCTCCTACGAGCAGTACTTC.

The chain has TRBV6-5 and TRBJ1-1, with D hard to call. The CDR3 has 13 residues. V was pared by 6 bases and J by 1 base, with 9 bases between. Per germline, CDR1 MNHEY and CDR2 SVGAGI. For the CDR3, the DNA is TGTGCCAGCAGGCGACCAACGAACACTGAAGCTTTCTTT. Protein sequence: CASRRPTNTEAFF.

V is TRBV25-1 and J is TRBJ1-1; D remains ambiguous. The CDR3 has 13 residues. Germline V gene lookup returns CDR1 MGHDK and CDR2 SYGVNS. The ends were cut back, 5 bases at V and 2 bases at J, with 9 bases in the middle. This CDR3 reads CASSYTANTEAFF. The CDR3 region has the DNA TGTGCCAGCAGTTACACGGCAAACACTGAAGCTTTCTTT.

This chain links TRBV29-1 with TRBJ2-3; D possibly corresponds to TRBD1 (5 bases). Trimming left V 0 bases short and J 5 bases short, with 6 bases between. The CDR3 extends over 12 amino acids. Germline loops: CDR1 SQVTM, CDR2 ANQGSEA. The CDR3 protein is CSVEERGDTQYF. The CDR3 bases are TGCAGCGTTGAAGAAAGGGGAGATACGCAGTATTTT.

J is TRBJ1-2 and V is TRBV7-6; TRBD1 matches at 11 bases. The V and J ends lost 0 bases and 8 bases, in that order; junction bases with no gene match: 5. The CDR3 extends over 15 amino acids. Germline CDR1 is SGHVS and CDR2 is FNYEAQ. The CDR3 nucleotides read TGTGCCAGCAGCTTAGCCGGGACAGGGGGTCGGGGCTACACCTTC. It yields the protein CASSLAGTGGRGYTF.

This chain uses TRBV12-5 with TRBJ1-1, with D perhaps matching TRBD1 (5 bases). The CDR3 runs to 15 residues. V shed 4 bases and J shed 5 bases, with 17 bases lying between them. Germline V CDR1 and CDR2: LGHNT, FRNRAP. The CDR3: CASGSRGRAGTEAFF. CDR3 nucleotide sequence: TGTGCTAGTGGTTCCCGGGGCCGGGCGGGGACTGAAGCTTTCTTT.

The table lists this clone with a few counts. The CDR3 DNA is TGTGCCAGCAGCTTCGGGGATCAGCCCCAGCATTTT. Residues: CASSFGDQPQHF. The chain uses TRBV7-9 and TRBJ1-5; D is uncertain. The V gene lost 3 bases and the J gene lost 5 bases, with 5 bases spanning the gap. Germline lookup yields CDR1 SEHNR and CDR2 FQNEAQ (reference sequence). The CDR3 is 12 amino acids.

This clone was counted between two and nine times. The chain has TRBV12-3 or TRBV12-4 and TRBJ1-6; no clear D. This CDR3 is 12 amino acids long. Trimming took 7 bases from V and 8 from J, leaving 9 bases between them. DNA for the CDR3: TGTGCCAGCACTTCGGCGGATTCACCCCTCCACTTT. Translated, it gives CASTSADSPLHF.

Comments on this clone: A read error may produce the germline difference seen at one junction end. This chain connects TRBV14 to TRBJ1-2; D gene unclear. CDR3 size: 11 residues. Germline-derived CDR1 and CDR2 are SGHDN and FVKESK. The chain's CDR3 is CASSLSGQAYF. The CDR3 coding sequence is TGTGCCAGCAGCCTGAGTGGGCAGGCCTACTTC.

The genes are TRBV30 and TRBJ2-5; unclear D gene. The CDR3 is 14 amino acids. Per the germline V gene, CDR1 is GTSNPN and CDR2 is SVGIG (reference sequence). Between the trimmed V and J ends, which lost 0 bases and 4 bases, there was a span of 12 bases. The CDR3 loop reads CAWSVQELGETQYF. In DNA form, the CDR3 reads TGTGCCTGGAGTGTACAAGAGCTGGGAGAGACCCAGTACTTC.

This clone was detected a few times. The sample carries other DNA sequences with the same CDR3. The chain uses TRBV7-9 and TRBJ2-7, with 7 bases lining up with TRBD1. The germline V gene has CDR1 SEHNR and CDR2 FQNEAQ (reference sequence). V lost 4 bases and J lost 2; bases outside the gene matches: 5. The CDR3 runs to 14 residues. The CDR3 sequence: CASSSRDSPYEQYF. The CDR3, as DNA: TGTGCCAGCAGCTCTAGGGACAGTCCCTACGAGCAGTACTTC. The complete variable domain, with remaining parts taken from reference TRBV7-9 and TRBJ2-7, reads DTGVSQNPRHKITKRGQNVTFRCDPISEHNRLYWYRQTLGQGPEFLTYFQNEAQLEKSRLLSDRFSAERPKGSFSTLEIQRTEQGDSAMYLCASSSRDSPYEQYFGPGTRLTVT.

In its sample, this clone was seen a few times. The chain recombines TRBV19 with TRBJ1-6; 9 positions match TRBD1. The V and J ends lost 3 bases and 9 bases, in that order; junction bases with no gene match: 9. The CDR3 extends over 16 amino acids. Germline V gene sequence: CDR1 LNHDA, CDR2 SQIVND (reference sequence). CDR3 sequence (DNA): TGTGCCAGTAGTATCTCCGGACAGGGGAAGGGTTCACCCCTCCACTTT. This encodes CASSISGQGKGSPLHF. The variable domain in full, with the rest retrieved from reference TRBV19 and TRBJ1-6, is DGGITQSPKYLFRKEGQNVTLSCEQNLNHDAMYWYRQDPGQGLRLIYYSQIVNDFQKGDIAEGYSVSREKKESFPLTVTSAQKNPTAFYLCASSISGQGKGSPLHFGNGTRLTVT.

The V call is TRBV7-2, the J call TRBJ2-7; TRBD1 is a possible D gene (5 bases). The V and J ends lost 5 bases and 0 bases respectively, with 17 bases between them. The CDR3 contains 16 residues. CDR1 is SGHTA, CDR2 FQGNSA, per germline. CDR3 in amino acids: CASSLQRTQTSYEQYF. CDR3 nucleotide sequence: TGTGCCAGCAGCCTACAAAGGACACAAACCTCCTACGAGCAGTACTTC. The full variable domain, rest sourced from reference TRBV7-2 and TRBJ2-7, is GAGVSQSPSNKVTEKGKDVELRCDPISGHTALYWYRQSLGQGLEFLIYFQGNSAPDKSGLPSDRFSAERTGGSVSTLTIQRTQQEDSAVYLCASSLQRTQTSYEQYFGPGTRLTVT.

V usage is TRBV5-1 and J usage is TRBJ2-2, with D unresolved. Germline CDR1 reads SGHRS; CDR2 reads YFSETQ. With 4 bases removed from V and 2 bases from J, the gap between germline ends came to 12 bases. The CDR3 spans 15 residues. CDR3 DNA: TGCGCCAGCAGCCACGGACCCATTAACACCGGGGAGCTGTTTTTT. It translates to CASSHGPINTGELFF.

V gene TRBV7-3 combines with J gene TRBJ2-1; the match to TRBD1 covers 11 bases. The CDR3 consists of 15 residues. The junction had 6 bases not matched to a gene; V was cut back by 5 bases and J by 6 bases. Germline V gives CDR1 SGHTA, CDR2 FQGTGA. The CDR3 nucleotides read TGTGCCAGCAGCCCAAGGGGGACAGGGGGCAATGAGCAGTTCTTC. Translated, it gives CASSPRGTGGNEQFF.

A few counts support this clone. This chain joins TRBV6-6 and TRBJ1-1; no clear D gene. Germline-derived CDR1 and CDR2 are MNHNY and SVGAGI (reference sequence). Deletions cut 5 bases from V and 2 bases from J, with 18 bases between. CDR3 length: 16 residues. The CDR3 DNA sequence: TGTGCCAGCAGTCCGCGGACGGAGAATTCAAACACTGAAGCTTTCTTT. Its translation is CASSPRTENSNTEAFF.

The J gene is TRBJ1-1, the V gene TRBV5-1, with D unresolved. CDR3 length: 14 residues. CDR1 SGHRS and CDR2 YFSETQ come from the germline V gene. With 0 bases removed from V and 6 bases from J, the gap between germline ends came to 12 bases. The CDR3 coding sequence is TGCGCCAGCAGCTTGGACCCCACCGGACCTGAAGCTTTCTTT. Protein: CASSLDPTGPEAFF.

The chain is built from TRBV7-2 and TRBJ1-3; D is unresolved. The CDR3 length is 14 residues. V was clipped by 5 bases and J by 2 bases, with 10 bases between them. Germline V gene lookup returns CDR1 SGHTA and CDR2 FQGNSA. In nucleotides, the CDR3 is TGTGCCAGCAGCCCGGCGGGCCCTGGAAACACCATATATTTT. It codes for CASSPAGPGNTIYF. Variable domain in full (rest from reference TRBV7-2 and TRBJ1-3): GAGVSQSPSNKVTEKGKDVELRCDPISGHTALYWYRQSLGQGLEFLIYFQGNSAPDKSGLPSDRFSAERTGGSVSTLTIQRTQQEDSAVYLCASSPAGPGNTIYFGEGSWLTVV.